What follows describes a single T cell receptor (beta chain). This sample was taken from a study of OX40 agonist ivuxolimab in advanced cancers. TCRdb keeps only in-frame clones here, not all; method: immunoSEQ multiplex PCR. The sample carries about 68,000 clones, around 86% recorded once. Germline V gene data show CDR1 as SGHVS and CDR2 as FQNEAQ. The V and J ends lost 5 bases and 4 bases respectively, with 17 bases between them. CDR3 length equals 15 residues. Sequencing used CD4+ or CD8+ T cells sorted from blood, obtained in a trial of the OX40 agonist ivuxolimab. The rearrangement links TRBV7-8 to TRBJ2-5, with D perhaps TRBD2 (5 bases). The sequence came from an adult with an advanced solid tumor such as melanoma, head and neck, liver or kidney cancer. CDR3 sequence: CASSSGERVGETQYF. The CDR3 DNA is TGTGCCAGCAGCAGTGGGGAGAGGGTCGGAGAGACCCAGTACTTC.